This T cell receptor beta chain emerged from a study of response to subunit inactivated influenza vaccine. Study-level results: Authors suggested each seasonal influenza vaccination recruits few new T cells.

This clonotype was seen many times. Its antigen is unidentified. One entry per CDR3 protein results from TCRdb running MiXCR on the RT-PCR reads. The sample records around 520,000 distinct CDR3 sequences, 12% being singletons. The germline V gene has CDR1 SGHRS and CDR2 YFSETQ. This CDR3 is 16 amino acids long. Trimming removed 5 bases from V and 0 bases from J; junction bases left unmatched: 6. V is TRBV5-1 and J is TRBJ2-7; TRBD2 aligns across 12 bases. The receptor was derived from a man between 45 and 60 years old who received an inactivated influenza vaccine. Here the sequenced sample was PBMCs from blood, taken on the day of vaccination. The CDR3 here is CASSSGTSGPSYEQYF. The CDR3 coding sequence is TGCGCCAGCAGTTCCGGGACTAGCGGGCCCTCCTACGAGCAGTACTTC.